This T cell receptor beta chain was sequenced during a study of vaccination and CD4 T cells after COVID-19. Cultured CD4+ T cell DNA was sequenced using the Oncomine TCR Beta short-read assay. Genomic DNA was extracted from cultured CD4+ T cells. One entry per CDR3 protein, called by TCRdb with MiXCR from the PCR reads. Among under 15,000 distinct CDR3 sequences, around half were seen once, and the ten largest hold approximately 33%. Whole-study findings and limits: Going from 21 to 38, median SARS-CoV-2-reactive clonotypes did not rise significantly.

Treatment given: approximately 10-day PBMC culture with coronavirus spike peptide pools or control peptides (ViraFEST assay). Each well held over 1.5 million PBMCs in IL-2 (roughly 10 IU/ml) medium with 10 ug/ml peptide pools. The CDR3 is made up of 16 amino acids. Germline V gives CDR1 SSHAT, CDR2 FNYEAQ (reference sequence). V shed 4 bases, J shed 0 bases, and the junction held 5 bases outside the gene matches. Note on this clonotype: Its antigen is as yet unknown.

The chain uses TRBV7-7 and TRBJ2-1, with 8 bases identical to TRBD1. Material for sequencing was CD4+ T cells from blood, cultured in vitro. This TCR came from a human donor who had recovered from COVID-19. The CDR3 sequence: CASSSRTGSSYNEQFF. CDR3 sequence (DNA): TGTGCCAGCAGCTCAAGGACAGGGAGCTCCTACAATGAGCAGTTCTTC.